The 8 T cell receptor beta chains given below trace back to one sample, sequenced in a study of T cells in Graves' hyperthyroidism and ophthalmopathy. Amplified TCR beta CDR3 regions derived from RNA transcripts. First-round RT-PCR targeting the TCR CDR3 was performed with the HTBI primer set. MiXCR, applied by TCRdb to the multiplex PCR reads, yields one record per CDR3 protein. The sample consists of over 650,000 distinct CDR3 sequences, about a sixth of them appearing once. Sample: blood. The receptors derive from a man aged 18 to 30 with Graves' hyperthyroidism.

This clonotype has a count of ten or more. The chain couples TRBV28 to TRBJ1-2, with TRBD1 matching over 7 bases. The germline V gene has CDR1 MDHEN and CDR2 SYDVKM. Unmatched junction bases numbered 5, after V lost 7 bases and J lost 3 bases. The CDR3 extends over 13 amino acids. The CDR3 region is CASMQGGYYGYTF. Here the CDR3 DNA reads TGTGCCAGCATGCAAGGGGGCTACTATGGCTACACCTTC.

The table lists this clonotype with many counts. In DNA, the CDR3 is TGTGCCAGCAGCTCCGGTCGGGACCCGGTAGGGAATGAGCAGTTCTTC. Amino acid sequence: CASSSGRDPVGNEQFF. The chain carries TRBV7-9 and TRBJ2-1, with D tentatively TRBD1 or TRBD2 (5 bases each). V lost 4 bases and J lost 7, with 20 bases in between. In germline, CDR1 is SEHNR, CDR2 FQNEAQ (reference sequence). CDR3 length: 16 residues.

This clonotype has at least ten counts. The V and J genes are TRBV28 and TRBJ2-7; TRBD1 matches 8 bases. Looked up from germline, CDR1 is MDHEN and CDR2 is SYDVKM. The CDR3 length is 12 residues. The V segment lost 7 bases and the J segment 5 bases; nucleotides outside the gene matches: 4. CDR3: CASIGQGDEQYF. The DNA of the CDR3 is TGTGCCAGCATAGGACAGGGCGACGAGCAGTACTTC.

This clonotype was picked up many times. The chain uses TRBV20-1 and TRBJ2-5, with D possibly being TRBD2 (6 bases). Germline V CDR1 and CDR2: DFQATT, SNEGSKA (reference sequence). V lost 1 base to trimming and J lost 5 bases, with 17 bases between them. The CDR3 length is 15 residues. The CDR3 region has the DNA TGCAGTGCTAGAGCCCCGACATCTCGGGAGGAGACCCAGTACTTC. Translating it yields CSARAPTSREETQYF.

This clonotype was recorded a few times. The rearrangement links TRBV20-1 to TRBJ2-3; 9 bases line up with TRBD2. CDR3 size: 13 residues. Unmatched junction bases numbered 7, after V lost 6 bases and J lost 6 bases. Germline lookup yields CDR1 DFQATT and CDR2 SNEGSKA (reference sequence). The CDR3 sequence: CSARAGGVDTQYF. The CDR3 DNA is TGCAGTGCAAGGGCGGGGGGGGTCGATACGCAGTATTTT.

This clonotype was seen repeatedly, ten times or more. The V and J genes are TRBV2 and TRBJ2-1; 8 positions agree with TRBD2. Germline V CDR1 and CDR2: SNHLY, FYNNEI. V trimming: 10 bases; J trimming: 7 bases; junction bases outside the gene matches: 9. This CDR3 is built from 13 residues. The CDR3 region has the DNA TGTGCCACGCGGGGGGAGCGGGGGAATGAGCAGTTCTTC. Translated: CATRGERGNEQFF.

This clonotype occurred many times. The CDR3 bases are TGTGCCAGCAGCTCGGGACTAGCGGGAGGTCTCGCCGCTGAGCAGTTCTTC. It translates to CASSSGLAGGLAAEQFF. The J gene is TRBJ2-1, the V gene TRBV7-6, with TRBD2 matching over 15 bases. This CDR3 is built from 17 residues. CDR1 is SGHVS and CDR2 is FNYEAQ in the germline V gene. V lost 4 bases to trimming and J lost 9 bases; unmatched junction nucleotides: 10.

Points on this clonotype: This could be a read error, since a much larger clone is one nucleotide away. In nucleotides, the CDR3 is TGTGCCAGCAGTCCCCCAAGGGGGGGGACAGTTCAGTACTTC. This encodes CASSPPRGGTVQYF. The genes are TRBV28 and TRBJ2-4; perhaps D is TRBD1 or TRBD2 (7 bases each). Germline V CDR1 and CDR2: MDHEN, SYDVKM. The CDR3 is made up of 14 amino acids. V lost 5 bases to trimming and J lost 11 bases, with 19 bases between them.